This T cell receptor beta chain is drawn from a study of T cell responses to AZD1222 COVID-19 vaccine. Looking at the study overall: It was second doses at about 4 or about 12 weeks that were pooled.

Sequencing was performed with immunoSEQ multiplex PCR; in TCRdb, only in-frame clones are kept and a portion is missing. Of 110,000 to 150,000 clones in the sample, over 90% were seen once. Germline CDR1 is MNHEY and CDR2 is SMNVEV (reference sequence). Trimming removed 4 bases from V and 6 bases from J, with 12 bases in between. This CDR3 spans 13 amino acids. Sequencing used peripheral blood, obtained on day 0 of AZD1222 vaccination. This sequence was found in an adult in good health. The rearrangement links TRBV27 to TRBJ1-1; D remains ambiguous. CDR3 sequence reads: CASSSDPLAEAFF. DNA for the CDR3: TGTGCCAGCAGTTCGGACCCCTTGGCTGAAGCTTTCTTT.